The TCR beta chain described here comes from a study of identical twins. Regarding the study as a whole: Weaker excess sharing between twins was seen in beta out-of-frame sequences.

In every case, the donor was a healthy Caucasian. TCRdb ran MiXCR on the 5' RACE reads and lists one entry per CDR3 protein. Counted here are fewer than 500,000 distinct CDR3 sequences, roughly an eighth occurring once; the ten biggest clones make up 0.95% to 1%. With regard to this clonotype: Its antigen remains unidentified. A junction end diverges from the germline sequence, so it may reflect a read error.

The germline V gene has CDR1 LGHDT and CDR2 YNNKEL (reference sequence). There are 18 residues in the CDR3. The data were also submitted as part of a second study, on yellow fever vaccine responses in identical twins. That work contributes: Convergence reportedly seemed to mark part of the twins' vaccine T cell response, with personalization marking the rest.

Sequencing was carried out using CD4+ T cells sorted from blood. The V gene is TRBV3-1, the J gene TRBJ2-1; 9 bases agree with TRBD2. This clonotype was obtained from a woman aged 18-35 years in good health. CDR3 nucleotides: TGTGCCCGCAGTCCCGCCCTTCTGCTAGCGGGGACCTACAATGAGCAGTTCTTC. Translated, it gives CARSPALLLAGTYNEQFF.